Listed here are 26 T cell receptor beta chains from one sample, sequenced in a study of shared clonotypes between healthy human individuals. This table comes from immunoSEQ multiplex PCR, and its TCRdb copy is limited to in-frame clones, with some not included. This sample has more than 900,000 clones, with roughly 74% found just once. The sample was memory CD4+ T cells from PBMCs. The subset is: CD45RA-negative fraction. Receptors originate from a man aged 18 to 29 in good health. Some clones in this sample may be carry-over from other donors' samples.

The rearrangement links TRBV28 to TRBJ2-3; the D gene is possibly TRBD2 (6 bases). This CDR3 region has 15 residues. Per germline, CDR1 MDHEN and CDR2 SYDVKM. The V end was cut by 3 bases, the J end by 0 bases, with 10 bases between. In DNA, the CDR3 is TGTGCCAGCAGTTTGGGGGGATGGAGCACAGATACGCAGTATTTT. Residues: CASSLGGWSTDTQYF. The entire variable domain, with the rest obtained from reference TRBV28 and TRBJ2-3, is as follows: DVKVTQSSRYLVKRTGEKVFLECVQDMDHENMFWYRQDPGLGLRLIYFSYDVKMKEKGDIPEGYSVSREKKERFSLILESASTNQTSMYLCASSLGGWSTDTQYFGPGTRLTVL.

Points on this clone: Other DNA sequences within the sample encode an identical CDR3. The chain has TRBV7-9 and TRBJ2-3; no clear D. This CDR3 has 12 residues. Trimming took off 5 bases at V and 2 bases at J, with 5 bases between the two ends. Germline V gene data show CDR1 as SEHNR and CDR2 as FQNEAQ (reference sequence). Here the CDR3 reads CASSPNTDTQYF. The CDR3 nucleotides are TGTGCCAGCAGCCCGAACACAGATACGCAGTATTTT.

This clone was counted between two and nine times. This chain joins TRBV4-1 and TRBJ1-1, with 10 bases identical to TRBD1. The CDR3 contains 15 residues. Trimming took 4 bases from V and 7 from J; bases not matched to a gene: 9. Per germline, CDR1 MGHRA and CDR2 YSYEKL. The CDR3 is CASSPRTGGWIEAFF. DNA of the CDR3: TGCGCCAGCAGCCCAAGGACAGGGGGTTGGATTGAAGCTTTCTTT.

This clone is a singleton in its sample. The chain carries TRBV19 and TRBJ1-2; D gene uncertain. CDR1 and CDR2 from the germline V gene are LNHDA and SQIVND (reference sequence). V dropped 5 bases and J dropped 4 bases, with 8 bases sitting between them. There are 12 residues in the CDR3. CDR3 DNA sequence: TGTGCCAGTAGTGCTCGTGCCTATGGCTACACCTTC. Translating gives CASSARAYGYTF.

The V gene is TRBV2, the J gene TRBJ1-2, with 9 bases matching TRBD1. The V gene end was trimmed by 7 bases and the J gene end by 1 base; junction bases not matched to a gene: 7. CDR1 and CDR2 from the germline V gene are SNHLY and FYNNEI. The CDR3 has 15 amino acids. The CDR3: CASTPQGALNYGYTF. As DNA, the CDR3 is TGTGCCAGCACCCCACAGGGGGCCCTTAACTATGGCTACACCTTC.

This clone has ten or more counts. Other nucleotide sequences from this sample produce the same CDR3. This chain connects TRBV5-1 to TRBJ1-1; no reliable D call. V was cut by 0 bases and J by 1 base, with 13 bases left in between. This CDR3 has 16 residues. Per the germline V gene, CDR1 is SGHRS and CDR2 is YFSETQ. CDR3 nucleotides: TGCGCCAGCAGCTTGGATGGCAGCCCAGGGAACACTGAAGCTTTCTTT. Translated, it gives CASSLDGSPGNTEAFF.

This clone was observed a few times. The chain has TRBV11-3 and TRBJ2-7; 8 bases map to TRBD2. Germline V gives CDR1 SGHNT, CDR2 YENEEA. CDR3 length: 18 residues. Trimming cost V 0 bases and J 0 bases; bases outside gene matches: 10. CDR3: CASSLDGLARTGSYEQYF. In nucleotides, the CDR3 is TGTGCCAGCAGCTTAGATGGACTAGCACGCACCGGCTCCTACGAGCAGTACTTC.

This clone was counted once. V gene TRBV29-1 combines with J gene TRBJ2-3; no reliable D call. This CDR3 contains 11 residues. The V gene lost 5 bases and the J gene lost 6 bases, with 9 bases spanning the gap. Germline CDR1 reads SQVTM; CDR2 reads ANQGSEA. The CDR3 region is CSVLSIDTQYF. The CDR3 nucleotides are TGCAGCGTTCTTAGTATCGATACGCAGTATTTT.

The rearrangement links TRBV19 to TRBJ2-3; tentatively, D is TRBD2 (6 bases). Trimming removed 0 bases at V and 7 bases at J, with 20 bases between. The CDR3 has 17 amino acids. From germline, CDR1 is LNHDA and CDR2 SQIVND (reference sequence). CDR3 amino acids: CASSIETGTSLGNTQYF. CDR3 coding DNA: TGTGCCAGTAGTATAGAAACCGGGACTTCACTCGGGAATACGCAGTATTTT.

The genes are TRBV28 and TRBJ1-4; TRBD1 is a possible D gene (5 bases). The germline V gene has CDR1 MDHEN and CDR2 SYDVKM. CDR3 length equals 15 residues. The V and J ends lost 5 bases and 4 bases respectively, with 14 bases between them. The CDR3 region is CASSPTGLINEKLFF. The CDR3 region has the DNA TGTGCCAGCAGTCCAACAGGCTTGATTAATGAAAAACTGTTTTTT.

The CDR3 spells CASSGSEYGRYEQYF. CDR3 in DNA: TGTGCCAGCAGCGGTTCTGAATACGGACGATACGAGCAGTACTTC. V and J are TRBV28 and TRBJ2-7; D gene unclear. From germline, CDR1 is MDHEN and CDR2 SYDVKM. Trimming pared 6 bases from V and 4 bases from J, leaving 19 bases between. The CDR3 extends over 15 amino acids.

CDR3 bases: TGCAGCGTTGAAGATGGACCTAGGACCCTGGAGGGCAATCAGCCCCAGCATTTT. Translating gives CSVEDGPRTLEGNQPQHF. V and J are TRBV29-1 and TRBJ1-5; the D is unclear. The CDR3 has 18 amino acids. Germline lookup yields CDR1 SQVTM and CDR2 ANQGSEA. V gave up 0 bases and J gave up 2 bases, with 20 bases separating them.

The rearrangement joins TRBV28 to TRBJ1-1; TRBD1 is a possible D gene (6 bases). Trimming stripped 1 base from V and 7 bases from J, with 13 bases between. Germline loops: CDR1 MDHEN, CDR2 SYDVKM. There are 14 residues in the CDR3. CDR3 DNA: TGTGCCAGCAGTTTATTCGCGGGGGCAGGTGAAGCTTTCTTT. Translation: CASSLFAGAGEAFF.

V and J are TRBV4-2 and TRBJ1-1; 7 nucleotides match TRBD1. The J segment lost 0 bases and the V segment lost 0 bases, leaving 4 bases of the junction unmatched. Germline CDR1 reads LGHNA; CDR2 reads YNFKEQ. This CDR3 is built from 16 residues. CDR3 nucleotide sequence: TGTGCCAGCAGCCAAGAAGGCAGGGGGGTGAACACTGAAGCTTTCTTT. Protein: CASSQEGRGVNTEAFF.

As to this clone: A much larger clone lies one base from this, so it may be a read error. CDR3 residues: CASSPGLAGHTDTQYF. CDR3 DNA: TGTGCCAGCAGCCCGGGACTAGCGGGACACACAGATACGCAGTATTTT. V usage is TRBV28 and J usage is TRBJ2-3, with 13 bases fitting TRBD2. Per germline, CDR1 MDHEN and CDR2 SYDVKM. Trimming cost V 6 bases and J 2 bases; bases outside gene matches: 5. CDR3 length equals 16 residues. The full variable domain, rest sourced from reference TRBV28 and TRBJ2-3, is DVKVTQSSRYLVKRTGEKVFLECVQDMDHENMFWYRQDPGLGLRLIYFSYDVKMKEKGDIPEGYSVSREKKERFSLILESASTNQTSMYLCASSPGLAGHTDTQYFGPGTRLTVL.

The chain recombines TRBV28 with TRBJ1-2; 8 nucleotides match TRBD1. The CDR3 loop spans 12 amino acids. V was clipped by 4 bases and J by 13 bases; unmatched bases: 8. CDR1 is MDHEN, CDR2 SYDVKM, per germline. The CDR3: CASSSETGVFTF. DNA of the CDR3: TGTGCCAGCAGTTCGGAGACAGGGGTTTTCACCTTC.

V gene TRBV7-2 combines with J gene TRBJ2-7; the D gene is possibly TRBD2 (5 bases). The V and J ends lost 5 bases and 1 base respectively, with 15 bases between them. Germline values: CDR1 SGHTA, CDR2 FQGNSA. The CDR3 loop spans 15 amino acids. The DNA for the CDR3 is TGTGCCAGCAGCCTTCTAGTCGGGATGTCCTACGAGCAGTACTTC. Translating gives CASSLLVGMSYEQYF.

The chain couples TRBV10-3 to TRBJ1-1; D call uncertain. CDR3 length equals 13 residues. The V gene's germline CDR1 is ENHRY and CDR2 SYGVKD. V was clipped by 3 bases and J by 0 bases, with 5 bases between them. CDR3 region: CAISEQLNTEAFF. DNA of the CDR3: TGTGCCATCAGTGAACAGCTGAACACTGAAGCTTTCTTT.

The chain carries TRBV4-2 and TRBJ2-1; D uncertain. The V end lost 0 bases, the J end lost 0 bases, and 12 bases lay between the germline ends. Germline CDR1 LGHNA, CDR2 YNFKEQ. The CDR3 consists of 17 residues. CDR3 in DNA: TGTGCCAGCAGCCAAGAACCCCACCACAGCTCCTACAATGAGCAGTTCTTC. This gives the protein CASSQEPHHSSYNEQFF.

The V and J genes are TRBV2 and TRBJ2-1, with TRBD2 matching over 12 bases. Germline V gene sequence: CDR1 SNHLY, CDR2 FYNNEI. The V segment lost 6 bases and the J segment 4 bases; nucleotides outside the gene matches: 4. This CDR3 has 15 amino acids. CDR3 amino acids: CASRPGTSGYNEQFF. The CDR3 DNA sequence: TGTGCCAGCAGACCCGGGACTAGCGGGTACAATGAGCAGTTCTTC.

The chain is built from TRBV7-3 and TRBJ2-2; 7 nucleotides align to TRBD2. The CDR3 extends over 16 amino acids. The V gene's germline CDR1 is SGHTA and CDR2 FQGTGA. After removal of 5 bases from V and 5 bases from J, the junction contained 11 bases not matched to a gene. The CDR3: CASSPGRDSLTGELFF. CDR3 bases: TGTGCCAGCAGCCCTGGGAGGGACTCATTAACCGGGGAGCTGTTTTTT. The entire variable domain, with the rest obtained from reference TRBV7-3 and TRBJ2-2, is as follows: GAGVSQTPSNKVTEKGKYVELRCDPISGHTALYWYRQSLGQGPEFLIYFQGTGAADDSGLPNDRFFAVRPEGSVSTLKIQRTERGDSAVYLCASSPGRDSLTGELFFGEGSRLTVL.

The chain combines TRBV10-3 with TRBJ1-5; the D is unclear. Trimming removed 8 bases at V and 3 bases at J, with 14 bases between. CDR1 is ENHRY, CDR2 SYGVKD, per germline. This CDR3 has 14 residues. The CDR3 nucleotides are TGTGCCATCGGGAGGCGTCAGGACAATCAGCCCCAGCATTTT. Translated, it gives CAIGRRQDNQPQHF.

This clone was seen more than once but under ten times. The chain uses TRBV7-9 and TRBJ2-7; tentative D call: TRBD2 (5 bases). CDR3 length: 14 amino acids. Trimming took 1 base from V and 6 from J, leaving 13 bases between them. Germline lookup yields CDR1 SEHNR and CDR2 FQNEAQ (reference sequence). CDR3 nucleotides: TGTGCCAGCAGCTTAGGTCCTAGCCCCCTCGAGCAGTACTTC. This sequence encodes CASSLGPSPLEQYF.

The chain couples TRBV7-6 to TRBJ2-5; TRBD2 aligns across 10 bases. CDR1 SGHVS and CDR2 FNYEAQ come from the germline V gene. The CDR3 totals 14 residues. With 5 bases clipped from V and 4 bases from J, the junction kept 4 bases outside the gene matches. The CDR3 is CASSQSGRGETQYF. DNA for the CDR3: TGTGCCAGCAGCCAAAGCGGGAGGGGAGAGACCCAGTACTTC.

There are many counts of this clone. This chain joins TRBV30 and TRBJ1-2; D unresolved. Trimming shortened V by 5 bases and J by 1 base, and 17 bases separated the two germline ends. The length of the CDR3 is 15 residues. Germline V CDR1 and CDR2: GTSNPN, SVGIG (reference sequence). DNA for the CDR3: TGTGCCTGGCACGTTTCCGGGAGAAATAACTATGGCTACACCTTC. This encodes CAWHVSGRNNYGYTF.

The V gene is TRBV6-5, the J gene TRBJ2-7; 8 bases fit TRBD1. The CDR3 extends over 12 amino acids. CDR1 and CDR2 (germline): MNHEY, SVGAGI. Unmatched junction bases numbered 4, after V lost 6 bases and J lost 6 bases. The CDR3 reads CASRDRVGEQYF. The CDR3, as DNA: TGTGCCAGCAGGGACAGGGTGGGCGAGCAGTACTTC.